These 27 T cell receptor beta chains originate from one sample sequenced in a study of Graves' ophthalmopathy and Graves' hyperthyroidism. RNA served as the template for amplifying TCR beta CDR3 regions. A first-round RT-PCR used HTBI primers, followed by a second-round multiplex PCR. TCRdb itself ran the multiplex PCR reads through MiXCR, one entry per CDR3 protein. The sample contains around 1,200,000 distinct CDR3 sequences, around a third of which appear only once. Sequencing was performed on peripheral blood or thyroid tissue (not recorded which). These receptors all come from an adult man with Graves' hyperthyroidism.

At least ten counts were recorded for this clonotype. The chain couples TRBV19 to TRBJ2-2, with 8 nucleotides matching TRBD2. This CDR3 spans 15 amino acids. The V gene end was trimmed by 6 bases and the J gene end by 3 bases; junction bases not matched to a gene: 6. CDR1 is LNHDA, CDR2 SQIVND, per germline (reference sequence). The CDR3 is CASREREWYTGELFF. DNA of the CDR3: TGTGCCAGTAGGGAGCGGGAGTGGTACACCGGGGAGCTGTTTTTT.

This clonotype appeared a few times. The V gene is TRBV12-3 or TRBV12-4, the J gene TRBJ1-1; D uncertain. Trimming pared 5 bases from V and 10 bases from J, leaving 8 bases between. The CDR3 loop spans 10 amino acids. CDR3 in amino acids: CASSGVGAFF. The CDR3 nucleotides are TGTGCCAGCAGTGGCGTCGGAGCTTTCTTT.

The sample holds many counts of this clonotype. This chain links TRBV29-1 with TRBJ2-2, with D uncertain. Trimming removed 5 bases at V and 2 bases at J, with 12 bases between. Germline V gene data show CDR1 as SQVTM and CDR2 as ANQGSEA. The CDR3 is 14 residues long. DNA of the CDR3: TGCAGCGTTCCACAGTTTGGAAACACCGGGGAGCTGTTTTTT. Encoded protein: CSVPQFGNTGELFF.

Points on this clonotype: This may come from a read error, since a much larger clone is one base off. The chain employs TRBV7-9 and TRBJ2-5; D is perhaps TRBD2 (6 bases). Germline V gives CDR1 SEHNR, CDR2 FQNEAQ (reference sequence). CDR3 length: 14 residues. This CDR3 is CASCFGGIQETQYF. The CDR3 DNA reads TGCGCCAGCTGCTTCGGAGGGATCCAAGAGACCCAGTACTTC. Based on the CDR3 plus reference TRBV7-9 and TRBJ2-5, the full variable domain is DTGVSQNPRHKITKRGQNVTFRCDPISEHNRLYWYRQTLGQGPEFLTYFQNEAQLEKSRLLSDRFSAERPKGSFSTLEIQRTEQGDSAMYLCASCFGGIQETQYFGPGTRLLVL.

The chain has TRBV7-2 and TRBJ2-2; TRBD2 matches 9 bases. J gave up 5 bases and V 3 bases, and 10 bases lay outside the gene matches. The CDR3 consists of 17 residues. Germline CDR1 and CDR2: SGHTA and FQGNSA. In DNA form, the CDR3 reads TGTGCCAGCAGCTTGTATCCTAGCGGGACGTTAACCGGGGAGCTGTTTTTT. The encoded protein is CASSLYPSGTLTGELFF.

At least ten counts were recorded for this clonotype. The CDR3 spells CASSLDRTRSSYEQYF. The CDR3 DNA is TGTGCCAGCAGCCTTGACAGGACTCGGAGCTCCTACGAGCAGTACTTC. The V and J genes are TRBV7-2 and TRBJ2-7; D perhaps matches TRBD1 (6 bases). Germline V gives CDR1 SGHTA, CDR2 FQGNSA. V was pared by 5 bases and J by 0 bases, with 17 bases between. The CDR3 sequence is 16 residues long.

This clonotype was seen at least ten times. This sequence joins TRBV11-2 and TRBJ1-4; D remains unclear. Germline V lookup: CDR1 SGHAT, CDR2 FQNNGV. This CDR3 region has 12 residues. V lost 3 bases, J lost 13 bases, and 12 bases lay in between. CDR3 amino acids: CASSFPSRPLFF. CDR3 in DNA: TGTGCCAGCAGCTTCCCCAGCAGACCACTGTTTTTT.

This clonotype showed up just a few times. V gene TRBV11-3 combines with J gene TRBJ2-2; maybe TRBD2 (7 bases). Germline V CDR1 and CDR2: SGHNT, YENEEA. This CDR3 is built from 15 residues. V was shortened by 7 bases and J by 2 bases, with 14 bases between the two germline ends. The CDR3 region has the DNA TGTGCCAGCACCCGGGGGGCAGTAAACACCGGGGAGCTGTTTTTT. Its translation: CASTRGAVNTGELFF. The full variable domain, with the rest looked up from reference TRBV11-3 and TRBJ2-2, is EAGVVQSPRYKIIEKKQPVAFWCNPISGHNTLYWYLQNLGQGPELLIRYENEEAVDDSQLPKDRFSAERLKGVDSTLKIQPAELGDSAVYLCASTRGAVNTGELFFGEGSRLTVL.

The CDR3, as DNA: TGTGCCAGCAGTTACGGATACACAGAGACCCAGTACTTC. It codes for CASSYGYTETQYF. The V and J genes are TRBV6-2 or TRBV6-3 and TRBJ2-5; no clear D. V was pared by 2 bases and J by 4 bases, with 8 bases between. Germline values: CDR1 MNHEY, CDR2 SVGEGT. The CDR3 totals 13 residues.

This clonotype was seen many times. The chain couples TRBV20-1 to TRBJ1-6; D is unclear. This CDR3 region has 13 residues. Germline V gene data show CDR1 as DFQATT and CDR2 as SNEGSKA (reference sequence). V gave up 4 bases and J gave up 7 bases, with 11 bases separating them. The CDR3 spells CSAKDGWNSPLHF. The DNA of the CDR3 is TGCAGTGCTAAGGACGGGTGGAATTCACCCCTCCACTTT.

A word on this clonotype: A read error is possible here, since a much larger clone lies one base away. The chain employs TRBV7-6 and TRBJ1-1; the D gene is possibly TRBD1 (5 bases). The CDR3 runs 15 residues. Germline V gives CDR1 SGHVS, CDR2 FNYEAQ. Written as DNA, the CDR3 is TGTGTCAGCAGCTTAGAACCAGGGTTGGTGACTGAAGCTTTCTTT. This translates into CVSSLEPGLVTEAFF.

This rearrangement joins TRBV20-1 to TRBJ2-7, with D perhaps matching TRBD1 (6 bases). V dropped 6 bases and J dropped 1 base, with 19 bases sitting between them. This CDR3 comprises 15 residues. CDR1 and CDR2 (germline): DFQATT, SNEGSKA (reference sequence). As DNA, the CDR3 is TGCAGTGCCCGGAACGACGCAGGGGTGTCCTACGAGCAGTACTTC. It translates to CSARNDAGVSYEQYF.

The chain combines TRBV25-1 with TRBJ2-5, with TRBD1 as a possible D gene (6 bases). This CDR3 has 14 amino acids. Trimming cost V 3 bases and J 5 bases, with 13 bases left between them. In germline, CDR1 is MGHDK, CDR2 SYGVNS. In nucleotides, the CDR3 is TGTGCCAGCAGTGACAGGGGTGTTTACGAGACCCAGTACTTC. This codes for CASSDRGVYETQYF.

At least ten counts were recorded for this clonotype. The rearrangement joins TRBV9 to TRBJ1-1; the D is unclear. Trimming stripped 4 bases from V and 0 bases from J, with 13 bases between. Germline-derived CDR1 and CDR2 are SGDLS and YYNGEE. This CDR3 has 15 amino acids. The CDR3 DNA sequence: TGTGCCAGCAGCCCCTTGGCCACCGTGAACACTGAAGCTTTCTTT. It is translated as CASSPLATVNTEAFF.

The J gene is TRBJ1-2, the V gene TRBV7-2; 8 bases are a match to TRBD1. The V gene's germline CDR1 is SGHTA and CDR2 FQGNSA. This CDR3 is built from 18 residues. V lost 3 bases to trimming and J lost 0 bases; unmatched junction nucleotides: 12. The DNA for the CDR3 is TGTGCCAGCAGCTTTGGCAGGGGGCAATCTACGGCTAACTATGGCTACACCTTC. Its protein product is CASSFGRGQSTANYGYTF.

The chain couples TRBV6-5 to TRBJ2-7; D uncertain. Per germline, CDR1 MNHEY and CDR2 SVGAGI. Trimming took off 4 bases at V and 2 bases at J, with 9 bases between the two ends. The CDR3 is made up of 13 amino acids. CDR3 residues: CASSSSLAYEQYF. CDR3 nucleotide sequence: TGTGCCAGCAGTTCTAGTTTAGCCTACGAGCAGTACTTC.

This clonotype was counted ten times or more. The CDR3 bases are TGTGCCAGCAGCCCTTCCGAGGGAGGGATTGGAAACACCATATATTTT. Amino acid sequence: CASSPSEGGIGNTIYF. The chain recombines TRBV7-9 with TRBJ1-3, with D unresolved. Trimming took 5 bases from V and 3 from J, leaving 17 bases between them. Germline V gene data show CDR1 as SEHNR and CDR2 as FQNEAQ (reference sequence). The CDR3 is 16 amino acids.

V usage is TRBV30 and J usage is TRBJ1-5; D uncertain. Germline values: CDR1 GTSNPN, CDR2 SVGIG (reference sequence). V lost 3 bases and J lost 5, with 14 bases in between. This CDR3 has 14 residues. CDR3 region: CAWSDLGPYQPQHF. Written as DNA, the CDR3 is TGTGCCTGGAGCGACCTTGGGCCGTATCAGCCCCAGCATTTT.

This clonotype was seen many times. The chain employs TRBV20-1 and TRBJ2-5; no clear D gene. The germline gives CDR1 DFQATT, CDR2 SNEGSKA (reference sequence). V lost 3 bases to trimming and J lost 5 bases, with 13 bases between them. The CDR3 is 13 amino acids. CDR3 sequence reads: CSASRTYGETQYF. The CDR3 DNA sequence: TGCAGTGCTAGTCGGACCTATGGGGAGACCCAGTACTTC.

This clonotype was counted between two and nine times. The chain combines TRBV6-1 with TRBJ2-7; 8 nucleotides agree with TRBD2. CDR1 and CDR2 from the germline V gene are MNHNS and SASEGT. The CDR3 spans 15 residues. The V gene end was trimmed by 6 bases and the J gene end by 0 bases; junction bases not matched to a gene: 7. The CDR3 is CASSAIAGPSYEQYF. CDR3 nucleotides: TGTGCCAGCAGCGCCATAGCGGGGCCCTCCTACGAGCAGTACTTC.

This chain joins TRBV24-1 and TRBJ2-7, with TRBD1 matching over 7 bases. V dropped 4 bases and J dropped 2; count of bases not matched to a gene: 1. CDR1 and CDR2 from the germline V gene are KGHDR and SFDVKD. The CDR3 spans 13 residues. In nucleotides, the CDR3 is TGTGCCACCAGTGAGACAGGGACCTACGAGCAGTACTTC. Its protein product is CATSETGTYEQYF.

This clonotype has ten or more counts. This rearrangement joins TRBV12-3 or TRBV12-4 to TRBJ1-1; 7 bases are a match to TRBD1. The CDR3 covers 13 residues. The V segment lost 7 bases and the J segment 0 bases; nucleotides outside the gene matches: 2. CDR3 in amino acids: CASTTGLNTEAFF. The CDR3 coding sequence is TGTGCCAGCACGACAGGGCTGAACACTGAAGCTTTCTTT.

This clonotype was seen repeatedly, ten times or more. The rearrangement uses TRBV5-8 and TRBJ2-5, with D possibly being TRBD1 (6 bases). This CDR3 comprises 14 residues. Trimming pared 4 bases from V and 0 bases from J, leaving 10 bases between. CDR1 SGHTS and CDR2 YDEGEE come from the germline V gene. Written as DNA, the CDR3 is TGTGCCAGCAGCCCGGACAGTTACCAAGAGACCCAGTACTTC. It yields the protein CASSPDSYQETQYF.

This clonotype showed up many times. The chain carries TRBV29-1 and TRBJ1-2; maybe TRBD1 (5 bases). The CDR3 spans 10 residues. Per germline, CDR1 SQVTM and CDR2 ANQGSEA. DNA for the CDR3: TGCACTGTGGGAGGGGTTGGCTACACCTTC. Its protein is CTVGGVGYTF.

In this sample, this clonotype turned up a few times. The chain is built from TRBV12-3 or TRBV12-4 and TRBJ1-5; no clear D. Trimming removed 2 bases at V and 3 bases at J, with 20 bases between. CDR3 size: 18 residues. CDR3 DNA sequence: TGTGCCAGCAGTTTATATGGCATGCGGAATGACGACAATCAGCCCCAGCATTTT. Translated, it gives CASSLYGMRNDDNQPQHF.

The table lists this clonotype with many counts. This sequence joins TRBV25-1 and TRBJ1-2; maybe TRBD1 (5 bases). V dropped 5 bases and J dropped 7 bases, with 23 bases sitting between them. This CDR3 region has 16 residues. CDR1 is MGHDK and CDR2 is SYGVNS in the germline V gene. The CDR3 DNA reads TGTGCCAGCAGTCACACCGGGACTCTCAATTTGGGTGGCTACACCTTC. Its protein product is CASSHTGTLNLGGYTF.

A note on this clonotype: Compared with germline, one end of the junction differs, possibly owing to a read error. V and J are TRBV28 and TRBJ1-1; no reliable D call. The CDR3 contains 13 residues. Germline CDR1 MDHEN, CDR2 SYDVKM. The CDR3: CASGLSLLGEAFF. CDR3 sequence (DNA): TGTGCCAGCGGTTTATCCCTTCTTGGGGAGGCTTTCTTT.